Shown below are 27 T cell receptor beta chains from a single sample sequenced in a study of Graves' ophthalmopathy and Graves' hyperthyroidism. RNA transcripts provided the template for amplifying TCR beta CDR3 regions. Second-round multiplex PCR came after a first-round RT-PCR that employed HTBI primers. TCRdb used MiXCR to reprocess the multiplex PCR reads, holding one entry per CDR3 protein. This table holds a few hundred thousand distinct CDR3 sequences, 17% found once. The source material was peripheral blood. The receptors originated from an adult woman with stable Graves' hyperthyroidism.

The rearrangement uses TRBV12-3 or TRBV12-4 and TRBJ2-6; 10 bases fit TRBD1. CDR3 length equals 17 residues. Losses at the gene ends were 4 bases for V and 1 base for J; bases not matched to a gene: 4. CDR3 nucleotide sequence: TGTGCCAGCAGTTGGACAGGGGGTGGATCTGGGGCCAACGTCCTGACTTTC. It is translated as CASSWTGGGSGANVLTF.

This clonotype was seen many times. The rearrangement uses TRBV11-2 and TRBJ2-5; 12 bases agree with TRBD2. The germline V gene has CDR1 SGHAT and CDR2 FQNNGV. The V and J ends lost 5 bases and 5 bases, in that order; junction bases with no gene match: 18. The CDR3 length is 19 residues. The CDR3 loop reads CASSQQPGASGRAWETQYF. As DNA, the CDR3 is TGTGCCAGCAGCCAACAGCCGGGGGCTAGCGGGAGGGCGTGGGAGACCCAGTACTTC.

At least ten counts were recorded for this clonotype. This chain connects TRBV6-1 to TRBJ1-5; 7 nucleotides line up with TRBD1. The CDR3 spans 16 residues. V gave up 10 bases and J gave up 6 bases; unmatched junction bases: 18. CDR1 and CDR2 from the germline V gene are MNHNS and SASEGT. CDR3 residues: CATGVPTGPVGQPQHF. CDR3 nucleotides: TGTGCCACGGGGGTCCCGACAGGGCCGGTAGGTCAGCCCCAGCATTTT.

This clonotype was seen ten or more times. The chain joins TRBV30 to TRBJ2-2; D is uncertain. Trimming cost V 6 bases and J 4 bases, with 15 bases left between them. The germline gives CDR1 GTSNPN, CDR2 SVGIG (reference sequence). The length of the CDR3 is 14 residues. This CDR3 reads CACGLYSRTGELFF. CDR3 in DNA: TGTGCCTGCGGGTTATATAGCCGCACCGGGGAGCTGTTTTTT.

This clonotype was seen at least ten times. This chain links TRBV7-6 with TRBJ1-1; a possible D gene is TRBD1 (5 bases). The CDR3 covers 14 residues. Germline V lookup: CDR1 SGHVS, CDR2 FNYEAQ. V lost 5 bases and J 0 bases, leaving 10 bases between the germline ends. The chain's CDR3 is CASSARDVNTEAFF. The CDR3 DNA reads as TGTGCCAGCAGCGCCAGGGATGTGAACACTGAAGCTTTCTTT.

The sample holds many counts of this clonotype. The chain links TRBV20-1 to TRBJ1-1; 7 bases line up with TRBD1. Trimming took 1 base from V and 5 from J; bases not matched to a gene: 7. The CDR3 contains 14 residues. CDR1 and CDR2 from the germline V gene are DFQATT and SNEGSKA (reference sequence). The CDR3 DNA reads as TGCAGTGCTAGAGTCAGCAGGGGGTTGACTGAAGCTTTCTTT. Translated: CSARVSRGLTEAFF.

This clonotype occurred once. J is TRBJ1-5 and V is TRBV7-2; D gene uncertain. Germline V gene data show CDR1 as SGHTA and CDR2 as FQGNSA. The CDR3 runs to 14 residues. The ends were cut back, 5 bases at V and 9 bases at J, with 17 bases in the middle. CDR3 region: CASSPEFTAGPQHF. The CDR3 region has the DNA TGTGCCAGCAGCCCAGAGTTTACCGCGGGGCCCCAGCATTTT.

The chain employs TRBV5-1 and TRBJ1-5, with a weak D call TRBD1 (6 bases). Germline-derived CDR1 and CDR2 are SGHRS and YFSETQ. The V and J ends lost 2 bases and 0 bases respectively, with 9 bases between them. This CDR3 contains 15 residues. CDR3 residues: CASSFHRVSNQPQHF. The CDR3 DNA is TGCGCCAGCAGCTTCCACAGGGTTAGCAATCAGCCCCAGCATTTT. Complete variable domain (other parts from reference TRBV5-1 and TRBJ1-5): KAGVTQTPRYLIKTRGQQVTLSCSPISGHRSVSWYQQTPGQGLQFLFEYFSETQRNKGNFPGRFSGRQFSNSRSEMNVSTLELGDSALYLCASSFHRVSNQPQHFGDGTRLSIL.

This clonotype was observed many times. The chain links TRBV7-3 to TRBJ2-5, with D possibly TRBD1 on 5 matching bases. The germline V gene encodes CDR1 SGHTA and CDR2 FQGTGA. CDR3 length equals 14 residues. Trimming took 0 bases from V and 7 from J, leaving 12 bases between them. CDR3 sequence reads: CASSLTGEGGTQYF. CDR3 nucleotide sequence: TGTGCCAGCAGCTTAACAGGGGAAGGTGGGACCCAGTACTTC.

For this clonotype: Being one base from a much bigger clone, this may be a read error. V and J are TRBV7-9 and TRBJ2-7, with D possibly being TRBD2 (5 bases). Germline V CDR1 and CDR2: SEHNR, FQNEAQ (reference sequence). The CDR3 extends over 14 amino acids. Trimming took 1 base from V and 4 from J, leaving 11 bases between them. CDR3 residues: CASSLGPRGYEQYF. The CDR3 coding sequence is TGTGCCAGCAGCTTAGGCCCGAGAGGGTACGAGCAGTACTTC.

This clonotype was observed at least ten times. The V call is TRBV28, the J call TRBJ2-7; D perhaps matches TRBD1 (6 bases). Trimming stripped 8 bases from V and 2 bases from J, with 10 bases between. This CDR3 region has 12 residues. Germline CDR1 reads MDHEN; CDR2 reads SYDVKM. This chain's CDR3 is CASEGVTYEQYF. For the CDR3, the DNA is TGTGCCAGCGAGGGGGTAACCTACGAGCAGTACTTC.

This clonotype was seen many times. The J gene is TRBJ2-7, the V gene TRBV2, with 7 bases fitting TRBD2. CDR1 SNHLY and CDR2 FYNNEI come from the germline V gene. V trimming: 4 bases; J trimming: 2 bases; junction bases outside the gene matches: 11. The CDR3 consists of 16 residues. CDR3 nucleotides: TGTGCCAGCAGTGCCCACGCGGGAGCGGCCGCCTACGAGCAGTACTTC. Translation: CASSAHAGAAAYEQYF.

In its sample, this clonotype was seen many times. The chain is built from TRBV6-5 and TRBJ2-7, with 9 positions matching TRBD1. The CDR3 extends over 15 amino acids. Germline CDR1 MNHEY, CDR2 SVGAGI. V dropped 2 bases and J dropped 3; count of bases not matched to a gene: 5. The CDR3 nucleotides are TGTGCCAGCAGTTACGATGGGACAGGGCTCTACGAGCAGTACTTC. Translation: CASSYDGTGLYEQYF.

There are a few counts of this clonotype. This sequence joins TRBV7-9 and TRBJ2-6; D ambiguous. The CDR3 extends over 15 amino acids. CDR1 is SEHNR, CDR2 FQNEAQ, per germline (reference sequence). The V and J ends lost 6 bases and 4 bases respectively, with 13 bases between them. Here the CDR3 reads CASSYPVGGANVLTF. CDR3 in DNA: TGTGCCAGCAGTTACCCGGTAGGAGGGGCCAACGTCCTGACTTTC.

This clonotype came up many times. V is TRBV20-1 and J is TRBJ2-5; the match to TRBD1 covers 8 bases. The CDR3 has 14 amino acids. V lost 6 bases, J lost 5 bases, and 11 bases stayed unmatched. Per germline, CDR1 DFQATT and CDR2 SNEGSKA (reference sequence). The CDR3 loop reads CSAGTGWESETQYF. The CDR3 DNA follows: TGCAGTGCCGGGACAGGTTGGGAATCGGAGACCCAGTACTTC.

This clonotype occurred many times. Here the CDR3 reads CASSQGFETQYF. The DNA for the CDR3 is TGTGCCAGCAGCCAGGGGTTCGAGACCCAGTACTTC. The chain joins TRBV2 to TRBJ2-5; perhaps TRBD1 as D (6 bases). The CDR3 sequence is 12 residues long. V dropped 6 bases and J dropped 5 bases, with 10 bases sitting between them. The V gene's germline CDR1 is SNHLY and CDR2 FYNNEI.

This rearrangement joins TRBV19 to TRBJ2-7, with 10 bases aligning to TRBD2. Germline V lookup: CDR1 LNHDA, CDR2 SQIVND (reference sequence). The length of the CDR3 is 15 residues. V lost 1 base to trimming and J lost 3 bases; unmatched junction nucleotides: 3. CDR3 DNA: TGTGCCAGTAGTATAGGGCTAGCGGGAGACTACGAGCAGTACTTC. Translated: CASSIGLAGDYEQYF.

A single count supports this clonotype. The V call is TRBV28, the J call TRBJ2-5; D remains ambiguous. The germline V gene encodes CDR1 MDHEN and CDR2 SYDVKM. V was cut by 6 bases and J by 5 bases, with 19 bases left in between. The CDR3 has 15 residues. The CDR3 nucleotides are TGTGCCAGCAGCTTGGACCCAGGCTTATACGAGACCCAGTACTTC. Translation gives CASSLDPGLYETQYF.

This clonotype came up many times. J is TRBJ2-5 and V is TRBV11-3; D unclear. Germline V lookup: CDR1 SGHNT, CDR2 YENEEA. V lost 5 bases to trimming and J lost 5 bases, with 12 bases between them. The CDR3 extends over 13 amino acids. CDR3 amino acids: CASSISAVETQYF. CDR3 in DNA: TGTGCCAGCAGCATATCGGCGGTGGAGACCCAGTACTTC.

Many counts were recorded for this clonotype. This chain joins TRBV12-3 or TRBV12-4 and TRBJ2-7; no firm D call. V lost 3 bases and J 0 bases, leaving 9 bases between the germline ends. The CDR3 is 14 residues long. CDR3 region: CASSFVQSSYEQYF. The CDR3 DNA reads TGTGCCAGCAGTTTTGTACAGAGCTCCTACGAGCAGTACTTC.

This clonotype was counted a few times. A much larger clone lies a single base off, so this may be a read error. The chain is built from TRBV11-2 and TRBJ2-2; the D is unclear. The germline V gene encodes CDR1 SGHAT and CDR2 FQNNGV. The length of the CDR3 is 14 residues. The CDR3 here is CVSSLGINTGELFF. The CDR3 DNA reads as TGTGTCAGCAGCTTGGGGATAAACACCGGGGAGCTGTTTTTT.

This chain joins TRBV10-3 and TRBJ2-2; D may correspond to TRBD1 or TRBD2 (5 bases each). This CDR3 is 16 amino acids long. Between the trimmed V and J ends, which lost 3 bases and 6 bases, there was a span of 17 bases. Per the germline V gene, CDR1 is ENHRY and CDR2 is SYGVKD. CDR3 amino acids: CAISEGAERGSGELFF. CDR3 DNA: TGTGCCATCAGTGAAGGGGCTGAGAGGGGTTCCGGGGAGCTGTTTTTT.

This clonotype was counted many times. The rearrangement uses TRBV3-1 and TRBJ1-2, with a possible D match to TRBD1 (6 bases). CDR3 length: 14 residues. Germline V gives CDR1 LGHDT, CDR2 YNNKEL (reference sequence). V dropped 11 bases and J dropped 4 bases, with 20 bases sitting between them. In nucleotides, the CDR3 is TGTGCCCCCCGCCCGGGCAGGGGAATCTATGGCTACACCTTC. Encoded protein: CAPRPGRGIYGYTF.

This clonotype has just a few counts. CDR3 coding DNA: TGTGCCAGCTCACAGACGGCCGATCAGCCCCAGCATTTT. This encodes CASSQTADQPQHF. The rearrangement joins TRBV18 to TRBJ1-5, with unresolved D. The CDR3 spans 13 residues. CDR1 is KGHSH, CDR2 LQKENI, per germline. V lost 4 bases to trimming and J lost 5 bases, with 9 bases between them.

This clonotype was found many times. This sequence joins TRBV6-2 or TRBV6-3 and TRBJ1-1; D possibly corresponds to TRBD1 (6 bases). The germline gives CDR1 MNHEY, CDR2 SVGEGT. V shed 5 bases and J shed 8 bases, with 18 bases lying between them. This CDR3 is 14 amino acids long. Written as DNA, the CDR3 is TGTGCCAGCAGTCGCCCGCGGGGGGGCGGCGAAGCTTTCTTT. Protein sequence: CASSRPRGGGEAFF.

This clonotype was detected many times. This chain uses TRBV2 with TRBJ2-2; D possibly corresponds to TRBD2 (5 bases). The CDR3 is 12 residues long. Trimming cost V 6 bases and J 6 bases, with 8 bases left between them. Germline CDR1 reads SNHLY; CDR2 reads FYNNEI. CDR3 sequence: CASSRTSGELFF. CDR3 DNA sequence: TGTGCCAGCAGCCGGACTTCCGGGGAGCTGTTTTTT.

This clonotype has at least ten counts. The rearrangement links TRBV5-1 to TRBJ2-7; D possibly uses TRBD1 or TRBD2 (6 bases each). The germline V gene encodes CDR1 SGHRS and CDR2 YFSETQ. Between the trimmed V and J ends, which lost 1 base and 6 bases, there was a span of 11 bases. The length of the CDR3 is 13 residues. DNA for the CDR3: TGCGCCAGCAGCTTGCGGGGGCCGGGCGAGCAGTACTTC. Its protein product is CASSLRGPGEQYF.